Below, one T cell receptor (beta chain) is given with its context. Its antigen is not known. The CDR3 consists of 15 residues. The V gene's germline CDR1 is SGDLS and CDR2 YYNGEE. V lost 0 bases to trimming and J lost 7 bases; unmatched junction nucleotides: 5. The sample comes from a study of shared clonotypes between healthy human individuals. General study results and limits: In general, naive subsets displayed greater estimated richness than memory subsets did. It was the non-shared clonotypes that had lower generation probabilities than clonotypes shared by all four donors.

In the source study's methods: Filtering differed, since immunoSEQ gave only junction sequences and no quality scores. Here immunoSEQ multiplex PCR was the method, and the copy in TCRdb shows in-frame clones only, minus some. Clone size and V and J calls were adopted from that table, with D and trimming inferred from the DNA. The data contain about 2 million clones, around 95% of them seen just once; the ten biggest clones take up 0.13%. The TCR sequence derives from a young man in good health. The chain combines TRBV9 with TRBJ2-3, with 10 bases identical to TRBD1. Sequencing was carried out using naive CD4+ T cells sorted from blood. As to subset: CD45RA+ positively selected. The CDR3 region has the DNA TGTGCCAGCAGCGTAGTGGGACAGGGGTTGCATACGCAGTATTTT. It translates to CASSVVGQGLHTQYF.